Below are 10 T cell receptor beta chains sequenced from a single sample in a study of cytotoxic CD8 clonotypes in ibrutinib-treated CLL (dated by TCRdb to about 2021). The time point label for this specimen denotes: roughly 2 years on ibrutinib. The library was obtained by the immunoSEQ multiplex PCR assay. The table was pulled from immuneACCESS by TCRdb, which kept in-frame rearrangements only. Such tables lose some clones; where checked, under half of the loss comes from unresolved V genes, and the rest has no known cause. Within this sample are 100,000 to 150,000 clones, with over 75% of them counted one time only. Under 2.5% of the sample comes from the top ten. This material consisted of PBMCs, taken after 24 months of ibrutinib treatment. Receptor source: a human donor with chronic lymphocytic leukemia.

This clone showed up just once. The V call is TRBV18, the J call TRBJ2-1; TRBD2 agrees at 10 bases. There are 15 residues in the CDR3. Germline V gene data show CDR1 as KGHSH and CDR2 as LQKENI. J gave up 7 bases and V 5 bases, and 8 bases lay outside the gene matches. The CDR3 bases are TGTGCCAGCTCATCACTACTAGCGGGACTTAATGAGCAGTTCTTC. It specifies CASSSLLAGLNEQFF.

J is TRBJ2-5 and V is TRBV12-5; D tentatively fits TRBD1 or TRBD2 (5 bases each). V lost 7 bases and J 5 bases, leaving 17 bases between the germline ends. Germline V gene lookup returns CDR1 LGHNT and CDR2 FRNRAP. The length of the CDR3 is 14 residues. In DNA form, the CDR3 reads TGTGCTAGTGCCAGCCTCCCGGGACGTGAGACCCAGTACTTC. Translating it yields CASASLPGRETQYF.

Many counts were recorded for this clone. Here the CDR3 DNA reads TGCGCCAGCCCAAAGCAAGACAGGCGGGAAAAGCAGCCCCAGCATTTT. Translation: CASPKQDRREKQPQHF. The J gene is TRBJ1-5, the V gene TRBV10-1; D perhaps matches TRBD1 (6 bases). This CDR3 has 16 residues. The V gene's germline CDR1 is WNHNN and CDR2 SYGVQD (reference sequence). With 8 bases removed from V and 7 bases from J, the gap between germline ends came to 24 bases.

The chain uses TRBV4-3 and TRBJ2-2; TRBD2 is a possible D gene (6 bases). V was cut by 4 bases and J by 7 bases, with 13 bases left in between. Looked up from germline, CDR1 is LGHNA and CDR2 is YSLEER. The CDR3 runs 14 residues. CDR3 sequence (DNA): TGCGCCAGCAGCCGAGGGACTGTTGGCGGGGAGCTGTTTTTT. Residues: CASSRGTVGGELFF.

V gene TRBV7-8 combines with J gene TRBJ2-3, with no clear D. The ends were cut back, 0 bases at V and 1 base at J, with 5 bases in the middle. CDR3 length: 14 amino acids. Germline V gene data show CDR1 as SGHVS and CDR2 as FQNEAQ. The CDR3 DNA is TGTGCCAGCAGCTTAGCTCTGGGCACAGATACGCAGTATTTT. Encoded protein: CASSLALGTDTQYF.

This clone showed up just once. The V gene is TRBV21-1, the J gene TRBJ1-2; TRBD1, the D gene given by the table, was not confirmed from the DNA. TRBV21-1 is a known pseudogene. The CDR3 extends over 14 amino acids. CDR3 sequence (DNA): TGTGCCAGCAGCGAGACAGGGGGCGGCTATGGCTACACCTTC. Encoded protein: CASSETGGGYGYTF.

In this sample, this clone turned up a few times. The rearrangement joins TRBV5-6 to TRBJ1-2; D perhaps matches TRBD1 (5 bases). This CDR3 has 15 amino acids. V shed 0 bases and J shed 0 bases, with 9 bases lying between them. In germline, CDR1 is SGHDT, CDR2 YYEEEE. This CDR3 reads CASSLGRGSNYGYTF. CDR3 in DNA: TGTGCCAGCAGCTTGGGACGGGGGTCTAACTATGGCTACACCTTC.

This clone has just a few counts. This chain connects TRBV4-1 to TRBJ2-7; tentative D call: TRBD1 (6 bases). This CDR3 has 16 amino acids. The germline V and J ends were trimmed by 0 bases and 4 bases, with 16 bases remaining between them. Germline values: CDR1 MGHRA, CDR2 YSYEKL. This chain's CDR3 is CASSQDSETGRYEQYF. CDR3 nucleotide sequence: TGCGCCAGCAGCCAAGATTCGGAGACAGGCCGGTACGAGCAGTACTTC.

CDR3 DNA sequence: TGTGCCAGCACAAACACAGGCACAGTCCGTGGTAGGCAGTTCTTC. As protein: CASTNTGTVRGRQFF. The chain employs TRBV11-2 and TRBJ2-1, with TRBD1 as a possible D gene (5 bases). The CDR3 runs to 15 residues. The germline CDR1 and CDR2 sequences are SGHAT and FQNNGV. V was shortened by 7 bases and J by 12 bases, with 25 bases between the two germline ends. The full variable domain, rest sourced from reference TRBV11-2 and TRBJ2-1, is EAGVAQSPRYKIIEKRQSVAFWCNPISGHATLYWYQQILGQGPKLLIQFQNNGVVDDSQLPKDRFSAERLKGVDSTLKIQPAKLEDSAVYLCASTNTGTVRGRQFFGPGTRLTVL.

The genes are TRBV15 and TRBJ1-3, with unresolved D. V lost 5 bases and J 2 bases, leaving 10 bases between the germline ends. The length of the CDR3 is 14 residues. CDR1 is LNHNV, CDR2 YYDKDF, per germline (reference sequence). In DNA, the CDR3 is TGTGCCACCAGCGGCAGCGTGGCTGGAAACACCATATATTTT. This codes for CATSGSVAGNTIYF.